These 9 T cell receptor beta chains came from one sample sequenced in a study of identical twins. TCRdb redid the calling of the 5' RACE reads with MiXCR, one entry per CDR3 protein. The sample yields hundreds of thousands of distinct CDR3 sequences, around 6% seen once. The sample consisted of naive T cells sorted from blood. All receptors come from a man aged 18 to 29 in good health.

This clonotype was seen a few times. This chain uses TRBV12-3 or TRBV12-4 with TRBJ2-5; perhaps TRBD2 as D (6 bases). CDR3 length: 14 amino acids. V was clipped by 3 bases and J by 7 bases, with 15 bases between them. The CDR3 DNA follows: TGTGCCAGCAGTTTCCGTGGGCGGGAAGGGACCCAGTACTTC. It specifies CASSFRGREGTQYF.

In this sample, this clonotype turned up many times. The rearrangement uses TRBV5-1 and TRBJ2-3; D remains unclear. Per germline, CDR1 SGHRS and CDR2 YFSETQ. This CDR3 is built from 13 residues. The V gene lost 2 bases and the J gene lost 2 bases, with 6 bases spanning the gap. This CDR3 is CASSLILTDTQYF. The CDR3 DNA reads TGCGCCAGCAGCTTAATTCTCACAGATACGCAGTATTTT.

Comment on this clonotype: Relative to the germline gene, one junction end is altered; a read error may explain this. The CDR3 spells CASSFQGLNQAQHF. CDR3 DNA: TGTGCCAGCAGTTTTCAGGGTTTGAATCAGGCCCAGCATTTT. This chain joins TRBV12-3 or TRBV12-4 and TRBJ1-5, with TRBD1 as a possible D gene (5 bases). The CDR3 loop spans 14 amino acids.

This clonotype was picked up many times. The chain uses TRBV4-1 and TRBJ1-1; no definite D call. This CDR3 has 15 amino acids. Trimming removed 0 bases at V and 1 base at J, with 9 bases between. Germline loops: CDR1 MGHRA, CDR2 YSYEKL. The CDR3 DNA is TGCGCCAGCAGCCAAGATCCCGGAAAGAACACTGAAGCTTTCTTT. Amino acids: CASSQDPGKNTEAFF.

This clonotype has ten or more counts. The chain recombines TRBV5-1 with TRBJ2-2; D remains ambiguous. Germline-derived CDR1 and CDR2 are SGHRS and YFSETQ. This CDR3 has 14 amino acids. V was shortened by 2 bases and J by 3 bases, with 8 bases between the two germline ends. CDR3 region: CASSLRSYTGELFF. CDR3 nucleotides: TGCGCCAGCAGCTTACGCAGCTACACCGGGGAGCTGTTTTTT.

This clonotype was found many times. The V call is TRBV5-1, the J call TRBJ2-3, with a tentative D call TRBD1 (5 bases). In germline, CDR1 is SGHRS, CDR2 YFSETQ. The ends were cut back, 5 bases at V and 5 bases at J, with 24 bases in the middle. The CDR3 extends over 17 amino acids. The CDR3: CASRSGKTTEGLDTQYF. The CDR3 nucleotides are TGCGCCAGCAGGTCAGGGAAGACCACCGAAGGTTTAGATACGCAGTATTTT.

In its sample, this clonotype was seen many times. Relative to the germline gene, one junction end is altered; a read error may explain this. The chain has TRBV20-1 and TRBJ2-1; TRBD2 agrees at 12 bases. The CDR3 runs to 13 residues. Germline lookup yields CDR1 DFQATT and CDR2 SNEGSKA (reference sequence). The CDR3 region has the DNA TGCAGTCCTAGCGGGAGGGCCGGGAATGAGCAGTTCTTC. Translation: CSPSGRAGNEQFF.

In this sample, this clonotype turned up many times. V and J are TRBV12-3 or TRBV12-4 and TRBJ2-5; TRBD1 matches 8 bases. The junction had 10 bases not matched to a gene; V was cut back by 6 bases and J by 4 bases. CDR3 size: 15 residues. The CDR3 here is CASSFSGGSGETQYF. The CDR3 nucleotides are TGTGCCAGCAGCTTTTCAGGGGGCTCGGGAGAGACCCAGTACTTC.

This clonotype was found a few times. The rearrangement links TRBV6-5 to TRBJ2-7; 9 positions agree with TRBD1. The CDR3 is 16 amino acids. The V and J ends lost 2 bases and 0 bases, in that order; junction bases with no gene match: 5. CDR1 and CDR2 (germline): MNHEY, SVGAGI. As DNA, the CDR3 is TGTGCCAGCAGTTACGGAGGGACAGGGTTCTCCTACGAGCAGTACGTC. It translates to CASSYGGTGFSYEQYV.